This T cell receptor (beta chain) was documented in a study of patients and donors after allogeneic stem cell transplantation. This clonotype was picked up a small number of times. Germline V gives CDR1 SGHTA, CDR2 FQGTGA. The length of the CDR3 is 15 residues. V lost 5 bases, J lost 4 bases, and 10 bases stayed unmatched. MiXCR was run by TCRdb on the RT-PCR reads, yielding one entry per CDR3 protein. Of approximately 200,000 distinct CDR3 sequences in the sample, about 37% were seen once. This TCR was recovered from a human donor who was either an allogeneic HSCT recipient or a stem cell or donor lymphocyte infusion donor (not recorded which). It is not recorded whose cells these are; they may come from a transplant donor. Input material: blood, either unsorted or a sorted T cell fraction (not recorded which). The chain joins TRBV7-3 to TRBJ1-1; 7 nucleotides match TRBD1. The CDR3 bases are TGTGCCAGCAGCACTACAGGGGTCGCCGGCACTGAAGCTTTCTTT. Translating gives CASSTTGVAGTEAFF.